What follows is one T cell receptor beta chain and its context. The antigen is unknown. The record originates from a study of cytomegalovirus exposure and HLA in healthy donors. General study findings and limits: Some public TCRs appeared in many individuals, while most sequences were rare.

CDR1 and CDR2 from the germline V gene are SGHTA and FQGNSA. After removal of 1 base from V and 2 bases from J, the junction contained 13 bases not matched to a gene. The CDR3 length is 18 residues. PCR was performed using 60 Vbeta and 13 Jbeta primers. Sequencing was performed with immunoSEQ multiplex PCR; in TCRdb, only in-frame clones are kept and a portion is missing. This sample's table has tens of thousands of clones. Sequencing was performed on PBMCs. This TCR derives from a female donor in good health and CMV-seropositive. The chain has TRBV7-2 and TRBJ2-7; 8 positions agree with TRBD1. CDR3 sequence reads: CASSLVGGADREAYEQYF. CDR3 sequence (DNA): TGTGCCAGCAGCTTAGTTGGCGGTGCGGACAGGGAAGCCTACGAGCAGTACTTC.